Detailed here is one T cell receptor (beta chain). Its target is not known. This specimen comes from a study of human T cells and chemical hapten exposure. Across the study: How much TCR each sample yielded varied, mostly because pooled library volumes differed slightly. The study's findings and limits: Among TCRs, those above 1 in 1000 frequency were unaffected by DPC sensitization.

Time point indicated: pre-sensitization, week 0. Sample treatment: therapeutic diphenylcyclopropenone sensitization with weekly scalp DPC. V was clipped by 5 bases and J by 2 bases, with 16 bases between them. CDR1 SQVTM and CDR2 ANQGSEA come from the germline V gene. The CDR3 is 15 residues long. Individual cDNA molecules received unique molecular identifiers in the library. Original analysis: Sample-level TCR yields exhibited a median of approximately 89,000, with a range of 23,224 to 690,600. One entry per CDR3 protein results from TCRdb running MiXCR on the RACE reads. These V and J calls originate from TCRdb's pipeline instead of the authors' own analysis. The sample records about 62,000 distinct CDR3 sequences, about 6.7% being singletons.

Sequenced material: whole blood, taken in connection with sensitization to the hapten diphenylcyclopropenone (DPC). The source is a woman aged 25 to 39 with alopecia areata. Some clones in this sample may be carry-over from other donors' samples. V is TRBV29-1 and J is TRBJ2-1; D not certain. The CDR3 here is CSVRDSDFTYNEQFF. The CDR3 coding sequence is TGCAGCGTTCGAGATAGTGACTTCACCTACAATGAGCAGTTCTTC.